These 25 T cell receptor beta chains share one sample of origin, sequenced in a study of cytomegalovirus exposure and HLA in healthy donors. Primers: 60 Vbeta forward and 13 Jbeta reverse. Profiled with immunoSEQ multiplex PCR; TCRdb holds only in-frame clones, not every one. The sample lists approximately 180,000 clones; roughly 78% were seen once. Sequenced material: PBMCs. Source of these receptors: a woman between 50 and 59 years old in good health and CMV-seropositive.

The CDR3 DNA is TGTGCCAGCAGTGAAAGTAAGGACTATACGCAGTATTTT. It encodes CASSESKDYTQYF. The chain joins TRBV6-1 to TRBJ2-3, with D possibly TRBD2 on 5 matching bases. CDR3 length equals 13 residues. Germline CDR1 MNHNS, CDR2 SASEGT. V lost 2 bases to trimming and J lost 7 bases, with 10 bases between them.

This clone was counted once. The sample has other DNA sequences that encode this CDR3 too. The J gene is TRBJ1-2, the V gene TRBV7-9; TRBD1 matches 10 bases. Germline CDR1 and CDR2: SEHNR and FQNEAQ (reference sequence). The CDR3 has 17 residues. Unmatched junction bases numbered 12, after V lost 5 bases and J lost 3 bases. CDR3 DNA: TGTGCCAGCAGCCTAAACCCGGGACAGGGGCGGCACTATGGCTACACCTTC. Translating it yields CASSLNPGQGRHYGYTF. The full variable domain, completed using reference TRBV7-9 and TRBJ1-2, is DTGVSQNPRHKITKRGQNVTFRCDPISEHNRLYWYRQTLGQGPEFLTYFQNEAQLEKSRLLSDRFSAERPKGSFSTLEIQRTEQGDSAMYLCASSLNPGQGRHYGYTFGSGTRLTVV.

V is TRBV6-1 and J is TRBJ2-2, with 7 bases matching TRBD1. From germline, CDR1 is MNHNS and CDR2 SASEGT. After removal of 6 bases from V and 3 bases from J, the junction contained 4 bases not matched to a gene. The CDR3 has 14 amino acids. The CDR3 DNA reads TGTGCCAGCAGGATCCAGGGGGACACCGGGGAGCTGTTTTTT. This gives the protein CASRIQGDTGELFF.

A remark on this clone: One end of the junction fails to match germline, which may point to a read error. This chain uses TRBV6-6 with TRBJ2-4, with D possibly being TRBD1 (7 bases). The V gene's germline CDR1 is MNHNY and CDR2 SVGAGI (reference sequence). This CDR3 region has 13 residues. CDR3 in DNA: TGTGCCAGCAGTCACTCCCAGGGGGGAATTCAGTACTTC. Translation gives CASSHSQGGIQYF.

The chain employs TRBV10-1 and TRBJ2-2; 8 nucleotides align to TRBD2. V lost 0 bases to trimming and J lost 5 bases; unmatched junction nucleotides: 8. Germline CDR1 and CDR2: WNHNN and SYGVQD (reference sequence). The CDR3 runs 17 residues. DNA for the CDR3: TGCGCCAGCAGTGAGTCAAAGGCGGGGGGAGCTACCGGGGAGCTGTTTTTT. Residues: CASSESKAGGATGELFF.

The chain combines TRBV2 with TRBJ1-4; TRBD1 aligns across 10 bases. Germline CDR1 SNHLY, CDR2 FYNNEI. The CDR3 totals 14 residues. Trimming removed 6 bases from V and 7 bases from J; junction bases left unmatched: 5. CDR3 region: CASRRGQGIEKLFF. The CDR3 nucleotides read TGTGCCAGCAGGAGGGGACAGGGGATTGAAAAACTGTTTTTT.

The chain uses TRBV6-1 and TRBJ2-3; D may be TRBD2 (5 bases). Between the trimmed V and J ends, which lost 8 bases and 0 bases, there was a span of 15 bases. The CDR3 runs 15 residues. Germline loops: CDR1 MNHNS, CDR2 SASEGT. The CDR3 here is CASARGRLSTDTQYF. In DNA form, the CDR3 reads TGTGCCAGCGCGCGAGGGCGACTAAGCACAGATACGCAGTATTTT.

The V call is TRBV10-3, the J call TRBJ2-3; D is ambiguous. Trimming removed 10 bases at V and 1 base at J, with 3 bases between. CDR3 length: 10 amino acids. Germline assignment: CDR1 ENHRY and CDR2 SYGVKD. This CDR3 reads CATGTDTQYF. The DNA for the CDR3 is TGTGCCACAGGCACAGATACGCAGTATTTT.

The V call is TRBV27, the J call TRBJ1-2; D is possibly TRBD1 (5 bases). The germline V gene has CDR1 MNHEY and CDR2 SMNVEV (reference sequence). V gave up 4 bases and J gave up 5 bases, with 11 bases separating them. The CDR3 length is 13 residues. In DNA, the CDR3 is TGTGCCAGCAGTTCTCGGGGGGAGTATGGCTACACCTTC. This encodes CASSSRGEYGYTF.

The rearrangement joins TRBV19 to TRBJ1-1, with unresolved D. V lost 5 bases to trimming and J lost 4 bases, with 5 bases between them. This CDR3 comprises 11 residues. Germline CDR1 is LNHDA and CDR2 is SQIVND (reference sequence). The CDR3 DNA is TGTGCCAGTAGTGAGGCCACTGAAGCTTTCTTT. It is translated as CASSEATEAFF.

The chain uses TRBV30 and TRBJ2-5; TRBD2 matches 12 bases. Germline CDR1 GTSNPN, CDR2 SVGIG (reference sequence). This CDR3 contains 16 residues. V shed 0 bases and J 3 bases; nucleotides not matched to a gene: 5. The CDR3 bases are TGTGCCTGGAGTGTCCTAGCGGGGGGGCGGAAAGAGACCCAGTACTTC. Residues: CAWSVLAGGRKETQYF. Variable domain in full (rest from reference TRBV30 and TRBJ2-5): SQTIHQWPATLVQPVGSPLSLECTVEGTSNPNLYWYRQAAGRGLQLLFYSVGIGQISSEVPQNLSASRPQDRQFILSSKKLLLSDSGFYLCAWSVLAGGRKETQYFGPGTRLLVL.

This clone has only a few counts. At one boundary the junction diverges from the germline segment, which might be a read error. The chain carries TRBV7-7 and TRBJ1-6; 10 bases map to TRBD1. This CDR3 has 15 residues. Per the germline V gene, CDR1 is SSHAT and CDR2 is FNYEAQ (reference sequence). The chain's CDR3 is CASSLIGTGDSPLHF. CDR3 coding DNA: TGTGCTAGCAGCTTAATCGGGACAGGGGATTCACCCCTCCACTTT.

In this sample, this clone turned up once. The chain combines TRBV2 with TRBJ1-1; 8 bases align to TRBD1. Looked up from germline, CDR1 is SNHLY and CDR2 is FYNNEI. The CDR3 length is 17 residues. Trimming cost V 3 bases and J 1 base; bases outside gene matches: 10. CDR3 sequence reads: CASSDRGRVSWNTEAFF. The CDR3 DNA reads TGTGCCAGCAGTGACAGGGGGCGCGTCTCGTGGAACACTGAAGCTTTCTTT.

This clone was recorded a few times. The chain joins TRBV30 to TRBJ1-6, with 8 nucleotides matching TRBD1. Looked up from germline, CDR1 is GTSNPN and CDR2 is SVGIG (reference sequence). The CDR3 extends over 16 amino acids. V was clipped by 3 bases and J by 0 bases; unmatched bases: 4. CDR3 amino acids: CAWRDRASSYNSPLHF. DNA for the CDR3: TGTGCCTGGAGGGACAGGGCGAGCTCCTATAATTCACCCCTCCACTTT.

This clone was seen a single time. The chain couples TRBV4-2 to TRBJ1-1, with TRBD1 as a possible D gene (5 bases). CDR1 LGHNA and CDR2 YNFKEQ come from the germline V gene. This CDR3 comprises 14 residues. Trimming removed 4 bases from V and 2 bases from J, with 11 bases in between. The CDR3 bases are TGTGCCAGCAGCCGACTAGGGGACAACACTGAAGCTTTCTTT. Translated: CASSRLGDNTEAFF.

The chain recombines TRBV6-6 with TRBJ2-1; the D gene is possibly TRBD2 (5 bases). Germline V gene data show CDR1 as MNHNY and CDR2 as SVGAGI (reference sequence). V shed 4 bases and J shed 8 bases, with 15 bases lying between them. The CDR3 has 14 residues. Here the CDR3 DNA reads TGTGCCAGCAGTTTGAGTTTAGAGGGCGATGAGCAGTTCTTC. This translates into CASSLSLEGDEQFF.

The chain couples TRBV7-8 to TRBJ2-1, with a weak D call TRBD1 (6 bases). This CDR3 is built from 15 residues. Germline lookup yields CDR1 SGHVS and CDR2 FQNEAQ. The germline V and J ends were trimmed by 2 bases and 3 bases, with 11 bases remaining between them. CDR3 in DNA: TGTGCCAGCAGCTTAAGGGGGACATTCTACAATGAGCAGTTCTTC. This translates into CASSLRGTFYNEQFF.

This clone appeared a few times. V usage is TRBV4-2 and J usage is TRBJ2-3; D is undetermined. Trimming removed 0 bases from V and 0 bases from J, with 7 bases in between. CDR1 is LGHNA, CDR2 YNFKEQ, per germline. The CDR3 covers 15 residues. CDR3 amino acids: CASSQELLSTDTQYF. The CDR3 nucleotides read TGTGCCAGCAGCCAAGAACTTCTGAGCACAGATACGCAGTATTTT.

Note on this clone: The sample contains more than one DNA sequence encoding this CDR3. J is TRBJ2-7 and V is TRBV15; D is possibly TRBD1 (5 bases). Per germline, CDR1 LNHNV and CDR2 YYDKDF (reference sequence). There are 14 residues in the CDR3. V was pared by 1 base and J by 3 bases, with 10 bases between. In nucleotides, the CDR3 is TGTGCCACCAGCAGAGGCGGTGACAGCTACGAGCAGTACTTC. Residues: CATSRGGDSYEQYF.

V gene TRBV9 combines with J gene TRBJ2-5; 8 positions agree with TRBD2. CDR3 length equals 16 residues. The junction had 6 bases not matched to a gene; V was cut back by 0 bases and J by 2 bases. Germline V gives CDR1 SGDLS, CDR2 YYNGEE. The CDR3 is CASSVGGGTIQETQYF. The CDR3 nucleotides read TGTGCCAGCAGCGTAGGCGGGGGGACTATTCAAGAGACCCAGTACTTC.

The CDR3 bases are TGTGCCAGCAGCGTAGAAAAGGGGGACACTAATGAAAAACTGTTTTTT. Protein sequence: CASSVEKGDTNEKLFF. J is TRBJ1-4 and V is TRBV9; possible D gene TRBD1, 6 bases. The CDR3 covers 16 residues. The germline V and J ends were trimmed by 0 bases and 2 bases, with 11 bases remaining between them. Per germline, CDR1 SGDLS and CDR2 YYNGEE.

The chain recombines TRBV11-2 with TRBJ2-1; D is perhaps TRBD1 (6 bases). The germline V and J ends were trimmed by 5 bases and 6 bases, with 17 bases remaining between them. CDR1 is SGHAT, CDR2 FQNNGV, per germline. This CDR3 is built from 15 residues. As DNA, the CDR3 is TGTGCCAGCAGCCCCAGGGGCCCTATGGGCAATGAGCAGTTCTTC. Translating gives CASSPRGPMGNEQFF.

This chain connects TRBV29-1 to TRBJ2-7; TRBD1 might be the D (5 bases). Germline V gene lookup returns CDR1 SQVTM and CDR2 ANQGSEA. The V gene lost 1 base and the J gene lost 5 bases, with 9 bases spanning the gap. This CDR3 has 12 residues. The CDR3 DNA reads as TGCAGCGTTGAAGGGGGCCGGGACGAGCAGTACTTC. This encodes CSVEGGRDEQYF.

The gene calls are TRBV4-2 and TRBJ2-3; a weak D match, TRBD2 (5 bases). This CDR3 is 14 amino acids long. With 0 bases removed from V and 9 bases from J, the gap between germline ends came to 13 bases. Per the germline V gene, CDR1 is LGHNA and CDR2 is YNFKEQ. For the CDR3, the DNA is TGTGCCAGCAGCCAAGAAGGCCACGGAGGAACGCAGTATTTT. It yields the protein CASSQEGHGGTQYF.

The chain has TRBV29-1 and TRBJ1-2; D gene uncertain. The CDR3 covers 17 residues. The V end was cut by 1 base, the J end by 7 bases, with 25 bases between. Germline loops: CDR1 SQVTM, CDR2 ANQGSEA. The DNA of the CDR3 is TGCAGCGTTGAAGCTTGGCCCCGAGGGCGGCTTTGGAGTGGCTACACCTTC. Its protein is CSVEAWPRGRLWSGYTF.